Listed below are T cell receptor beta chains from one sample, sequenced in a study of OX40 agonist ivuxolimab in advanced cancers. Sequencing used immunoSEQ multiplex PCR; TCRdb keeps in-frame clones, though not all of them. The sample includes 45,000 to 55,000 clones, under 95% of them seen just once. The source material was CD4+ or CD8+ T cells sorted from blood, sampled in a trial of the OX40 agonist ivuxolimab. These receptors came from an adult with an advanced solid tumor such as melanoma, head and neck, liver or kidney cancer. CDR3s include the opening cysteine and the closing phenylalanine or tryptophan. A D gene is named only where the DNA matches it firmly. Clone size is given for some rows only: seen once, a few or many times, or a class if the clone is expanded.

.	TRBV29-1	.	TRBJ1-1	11	TGCAGCGAAAGGACGGTTTTTGAAGCTTTCTTT	CSERTVFEAFF
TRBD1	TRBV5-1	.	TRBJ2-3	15	TGCGCCAGCAGCCTAGGACAGGGTGGCACAGATACGCAGTATTTT	CASSLGQGGTDTQYF
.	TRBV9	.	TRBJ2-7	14	TGTGCCAGCAGCGGCGCGGGACCGATCTACGAGCAGTACTTC	CASSGAGPIYEQYF
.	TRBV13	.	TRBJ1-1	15	TGTGCCAGCAGCTTAGCATTTTCTGGGGTCACTGAAGCTTTCTTT	CASSLAFSGVTEAFF
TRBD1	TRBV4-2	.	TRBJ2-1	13	TGTGCCAGCAGCCCGTACAGGGGTAATGAGCAGTTCTTC	CASSPYRGNEQFF
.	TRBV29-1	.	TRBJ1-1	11	TGCAGCATCCCCTTGAACACTGAAGCTTTCTTT	CSIPLNTEAFF
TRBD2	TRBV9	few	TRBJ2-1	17	TGTGCCAGCAGCGATGCTCCTGGACTAGCGGGATACAATGAGCAGTTCTTC	CASSDAPGLAGYNEQFF
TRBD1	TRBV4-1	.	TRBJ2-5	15	TGCGCCAGCAGCCAAGGTCGGACAGGGGAAGAGACCCAGTACTTC	CASSQGRTGEETQYF
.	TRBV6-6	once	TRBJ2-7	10	TGTGCCAGCAGTGAATACGAGCAGTACTTC	CASSEYEQYF
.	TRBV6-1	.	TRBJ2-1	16	TGTGCCAGCAGTGAATTGGGAGGGGGCACCTACAATGAGCAGTTCTTC	CASSELGGGTYNEQFF
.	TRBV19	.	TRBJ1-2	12	TGTGCCAGTAGTATAGAAGGAGTAACATACACCTTC	CASSIEGVTYTF
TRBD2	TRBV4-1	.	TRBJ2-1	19	TGCGCCAGCAGCCAAGATAGGCTAGCGGGAGGGAGCTCCTACAATGAGCAGTTCTTC	CASSQDRLAGGSSYNEQFF
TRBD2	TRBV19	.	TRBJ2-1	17	TGTGCCACTAATCCCGGGACTAGCGGGAGGTATGGGAATGAGCAGTTCTTC	CATNPGTSGRYGNEQFF
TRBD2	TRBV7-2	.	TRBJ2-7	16	TGTGCCAGCAGCTTCTACGGGAGGACCAGCTCCTACGAGCAGTACTTC	CASSFYGRTSSYEQYF
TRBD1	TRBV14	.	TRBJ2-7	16	TGTGCCAGCAGCCAAGGGGTCGGGACAGGGCTACACGAGCAGTACTTC	CASSQGVGTGLHEQYF
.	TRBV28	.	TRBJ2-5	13	TGTGCCAGCAGTTTAAGGGGTGGGGAGACCCAGTACTTC	CASSLRGGETQYF
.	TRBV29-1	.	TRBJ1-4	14	TGCAGCGTTGAAGGGCACAGTCCTAATGAAAAACTGTTTTTT	CSVEGHSPNEKLFF
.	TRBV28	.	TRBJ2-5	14	TGTGCCAGCAGCGGGGGAATGAGGCAAGAGACCCAGTACTTC	CASSGGMRQETQYF
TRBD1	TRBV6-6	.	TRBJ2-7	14	TGTGCCAGCAGTTACAAGCAGGGGGCCTACGAGCAGTACTTC	CASSYKQGAYEQYF
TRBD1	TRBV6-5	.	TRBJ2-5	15	TGTGCCAGCAGTCGAGGACAGGGACCCCAAGAGACCCAGTACTTC	CASSRGQGPQETQYF
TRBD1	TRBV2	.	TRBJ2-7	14	TGTGCTAGCGGGCCGGGACAGGGACCCTACGAGCAGTACTTC	CASGPGQGPYEQYF
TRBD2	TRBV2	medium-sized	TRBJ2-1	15	TGTGCCAGCAGTATATTAGCGGGGGATTACAATGAGCAGTTCTTC	CASSILAGDYNEQFF
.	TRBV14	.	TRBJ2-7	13	TGTGCCAGCAGCCAGGTCCCTTACTACGAGCAGTACTTC	CASSQVPYYEQYF
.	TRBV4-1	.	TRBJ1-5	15	TGCGCCAGCAGCCAAGGGCTAATTAGCAATCAGCCCCAGCATTTT	CASSQGLISNQPQHF
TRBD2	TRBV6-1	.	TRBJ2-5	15	TGTGCCAGCAAGGTAATAGCGGGAGTAGGAGAGACCCAGTACTTC	CASKVIAGVGETQYF
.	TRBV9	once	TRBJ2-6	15	TGTGCCAGCAGCGTAGAGGGCTCTGGGGCCAACGTCCTGACTTTC	CASSVEGSGANVLTF